This T cell receptor (beta chain) came from a study of blood T cell repertoires in COVID-19 (dated by TCRdb to 2018 to 2021). About the investigation overall: Samples from collaborators originated in the United States, Italy and Spain and spanned both the acute and convalescent phases of COVID-19. The prospective study material was composed of cDNA or gDNA derived from T cells, B-cell-depleted T cells, or PBMCs. The dataset comprised deeply sampled blood TCRbeta repertoires from subjects exposed to, actively infected with, or recovered from COVID-19. The repertoires were made available in a free public database intended to serve as a resource for research on the immune response to SARS-CoV-2. Samples were obtained from the ongoing ImmuneRACE study (first 160 participants) and from about 1,300 subjects provided by 6 global collaborators. Sample metadata almost always included a de-identified subject ID, COVID-19 status, age in years and sex. Where available, HLA class I and class II types were taken from metadata supplied by the sample provider and were not determined by assay-based typing. The paper as a whole reports these results and caveats: Clinical and demographic metadata were provided uncurated, with the amount varying by source and participant.

CDR1 and CDR2 are drawn from the germline V gene (reference sequence): LGHDT, YNNKEL. Trimming costs V 1 base and J 2 bases, and their ends lie 17 bases apart. Measured from the cysteine to the phenylalanine, the CDR3 is 18 residues long. Left in the record is the CDR3 DNA by itself, 54 bases read in frame from the first base. Enrolling through a virtual design, the prospective study's participants ranged in age from roughly 18 to 95 years and lived across roughly 23 United States geographic areas. In the prospective study, cohorts were assigned on the basis of participant-reported clinical history obtained from a screening survey and a study questionnaire. ImmuneRACE Cohort 3 recovered participants were defined by two consecutive negative NP/OP PCR tests, healthcare professional clearance, or symptom resolution. In the prospective study, whole blood, serum and a nasopharyngeal or oropharyngeal swab were collected from each participant by mobile phlebotomists. Participants in the prospective study had the option to provide additional blood draws and questionnaires over a 2-month period. Blood samples from the prospective study were shipped frozen or at room temperature prior to DNA extraction.

The immunoSEQ Assay, a bias-controlled multiplex PCR, was used to amplify TCRbeta CDR3 regions from genomic DNA. Under the source paper's analysis protocol: Nucleated cell counts per sample were estimated from amplification of reference gene primers within the assay. To quantify the absolute abundance of each unique TCRbeta CDR3 rearrangement, sequence reads were collapsed and filtered. For each sample, productive Simpson clonality was calculated as the square root of Simpson's diversity index over productive rearrangements. What TCRdb holds here is the immuneACCESS table cut down to in-frame rearrangements. Part of the clones is not present; checked against another copy, under half of the missing clones reflect an unresolved V gene, and the others are unexplained. Clone size and V and J calls were adopted from that table, with D and trimming inferred from the DNA. The sample table contains a few hundred thousand clones; only one count was recorded for around 87% of them. The ten largest clones represent roughly 9.4% of the sample.

On this clone itself: Its recognized antigen is unknown. Per-base quality was not reported, and no clone a single base away is much larger than it.

Sample: PBMCs or T cells enriched from blood (not recorded which). This chain joins TRBV3-1 (or the pseudogene TRBV3-2) to TRBJ2-2; the best D guess is TRBD1, with 6 bases matching. The clonotype comes from a woman aged 45-60 years who had recovered from COVID-19. The nucleotides are TGTGCCAGCAGCCAAGGATTTGTTTACAGGGCCAACACCGGGGAGCTGTTTTTT. The encoded protein is CASSQGFVYRANTGELFF.